The present TCR beta chain was sequenced within a study of a mutant IDH1 vaccine in newly diagnosed glioma (dated by TCRdb to about 2021). Broadly, across the study: In the chemotherapy-containing groups, vaccination started alongside temozolomide cycles, whereas in patients who had radiotherapy alone it started 4-6 weeks after radiotherapy. For exploratory analyses, longitudinal TCRB deep sequencing was carried out in about two dozen treated patients wherever samples were available. Of the approximately 33 treated patients, 62.5% were male and approximately 40% were female, and a mean age of about 37 years was recorded. Peripheral blood was collected at six visits: V03 (baseline), V05, V07, V10, V12 and V13. The week-35 safety follow-up was designated visit V12, and the week-47 end of study was designated visit V13. Before enrollment, patients had received standard therapy of radiotherapy alone, temozolomide alone, or radiochemotherapy with temozolomide; most received the combination. General study outcomes and caveats: According to the authors, sample limitations meant that analyses of patient blood samples could not be reproduced. Pseudoprogression appeared unrelated to alterations in the top peripheral T cell clonotypes detected by TCRB sequencing. PBMC samples for TCRB deep sequencing were selected based on availability. Immune responses induced by the vaccine were seen in roughly 95% of patients across multiple MHC alleles.

Notes on this clone: No cognate antigen has been identified for it. Base quality data are lacking; no much larger clone is found one base away.

The library was generated by the immunoSEQ multiplex PCR assay. Following the manufacturer's protocol, the hsTCRB Kit was used to amplify rearranged TCR beta chain sequences. An Illumina MiSeq was used to sequence the TCRB libraries. In the authors' own workflow: The kit vendor's proprietary platform handled demultiplexing, trimming and gene mapping. TCRdb stores this immuneACCESS table with in-frame sequences only. Part of the clones is absent; in the studies checked, under half of the shortfall reflects unresolved V genes, and no reason is known for the rest. V and J calls and clone size are given by that table; D and trimming were obtained from the DNA. The sample contains tens of thousands of clones, more than 80% of them found a single time. The top ten clonotypes cover around 1.5% of the sample. The trim is 2 bases for V and 4 bases for J, with a gap of 14 bases between the germline ends. The germline V gene encodes CDR1 KGHSH and CDR2 LQKENI. The CDR3 goes from the cysteine to the phenylalanine over 16 residues. The sequence is cut down to CDR3 DNA, 48 bases in frame from base 1.

Reading the label with the study, this specimen's time point is: week 35, safety follow-up. Each vaccine dose was 300 ug of a 20-mer mutant IDH1 peptide in Montanide, given subcutaneously with topical imiquimod. Patients were given eight vaccinations, in weeks 1, 3, 5, 7, 11, 15, 19 and 23, which matched visits V03 through V10. Newly diagnosed WHO grade 3 or 4 IDH1-mutant astrocytomas showing loss of nuclear ATRX were present in the donors. The samples were drawn from NOA16, a multicentre, single-arm, open-label phase I trial in Germany that tested a mutant IDH1 peptide vaccine in humans for the first time. The DNeasy Blood and Tissue Kit was used to extract genomic DNA from EDTA blood for TCRB sequencing.

Source: PBMCs, taken from a glioma patient whose treatment included an IDH1 peptide vaccine. Rearrangement joined TRBV18 to TRBJ2-2; the D element might be TRBD1 or TRBD2, as each aligns at 5 bases. This receptor was identified in a man between 35 and 55 years old with glioma. The DNA sequence is given as TGTGCCAGCTCACCAGGTCCCGCAGGGACCACCGGGGAGCTGTTTTTT. Its amino acids are CASSPGPAGTTGELFF. When the CDR3 is completed using the reference TRBV18 and TRBJ2-2 genes on either side, the full variable domain is NAGVMQNPRHLVRRRGQEARLRCSPMKGHSHVYWYRQLPEEGLKFMVYLQKENIIDESGMPKERFSAEFPKEGPSILRIQQVVRGDSAAYFCASSPGPAGTTGELFFGEGSRLTVL.